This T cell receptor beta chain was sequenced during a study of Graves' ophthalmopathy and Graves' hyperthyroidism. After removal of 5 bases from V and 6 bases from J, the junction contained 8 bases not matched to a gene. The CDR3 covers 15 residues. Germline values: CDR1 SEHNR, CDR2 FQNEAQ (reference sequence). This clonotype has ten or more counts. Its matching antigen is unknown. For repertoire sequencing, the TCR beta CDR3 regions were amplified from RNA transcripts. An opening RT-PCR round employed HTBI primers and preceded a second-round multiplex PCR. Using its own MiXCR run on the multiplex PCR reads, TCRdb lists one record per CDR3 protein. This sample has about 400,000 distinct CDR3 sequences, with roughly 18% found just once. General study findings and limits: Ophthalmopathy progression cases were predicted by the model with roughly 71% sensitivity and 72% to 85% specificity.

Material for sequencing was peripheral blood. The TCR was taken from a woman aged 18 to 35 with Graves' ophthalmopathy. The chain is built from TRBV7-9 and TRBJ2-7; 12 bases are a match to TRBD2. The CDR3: CASSLPLAGGLEQYF. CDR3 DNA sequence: TGTGCCAGCAGCCTACCTCTAGCGGGAGGGCTCGAGCAGTACTTC.